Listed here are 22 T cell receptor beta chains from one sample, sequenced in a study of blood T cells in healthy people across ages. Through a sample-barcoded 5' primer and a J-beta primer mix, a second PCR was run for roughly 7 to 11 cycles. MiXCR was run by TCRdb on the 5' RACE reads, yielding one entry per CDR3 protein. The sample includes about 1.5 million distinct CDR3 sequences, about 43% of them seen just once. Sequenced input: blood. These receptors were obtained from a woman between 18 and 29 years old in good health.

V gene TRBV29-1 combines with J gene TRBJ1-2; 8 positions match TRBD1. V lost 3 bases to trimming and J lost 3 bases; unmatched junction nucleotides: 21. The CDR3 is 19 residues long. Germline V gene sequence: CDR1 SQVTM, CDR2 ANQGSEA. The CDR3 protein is CSVEAPQGAMVGRDYGYTF. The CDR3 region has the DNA TGCAGCGTTGAGGCCCCCCAGGGGGCGATGGTGGGGCGGGACTATGGCTACACCTTC.

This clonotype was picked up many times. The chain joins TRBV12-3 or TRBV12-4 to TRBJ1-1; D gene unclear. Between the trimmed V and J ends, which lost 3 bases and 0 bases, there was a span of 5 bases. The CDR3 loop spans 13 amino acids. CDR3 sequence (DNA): TGTGCCAGCAGTTTGCGGGTGAACACTGAAGCTTTCTTT. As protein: CASSLRVNTEAFF.

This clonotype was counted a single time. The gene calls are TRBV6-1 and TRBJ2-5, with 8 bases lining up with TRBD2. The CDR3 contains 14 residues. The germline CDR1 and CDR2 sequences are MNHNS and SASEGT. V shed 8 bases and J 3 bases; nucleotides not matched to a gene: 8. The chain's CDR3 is CASAAGGLEETQYF. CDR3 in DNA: TGTGCCAGCGCGGCGGGAGGTCTGGAAGAGACCCAGTACTTC.

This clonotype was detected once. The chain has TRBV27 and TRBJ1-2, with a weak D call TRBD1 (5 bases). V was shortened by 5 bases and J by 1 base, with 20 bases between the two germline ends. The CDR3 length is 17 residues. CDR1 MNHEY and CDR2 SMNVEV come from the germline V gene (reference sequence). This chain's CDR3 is CASSLGESRGDNYGYTF. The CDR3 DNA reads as TGTGCCAGCAGTCTAGGGGAGTCTAGAGGGGATAACTATGGCTACACCTTC.

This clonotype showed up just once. The CDR3 loop reads CASPTGGRVDTQYF. Written as DNA, the CDR3 is TGTGCCAGCCCAACCGGGGGTCGGGTCGATACGCAGTATTTT. The chain is built from TRBV5-8 and TRBJ2-3; D might be TRBD2 (6 bases). The V end was cut by 7 bases, the J end by 6 bases, with 18 bases between. The CDR3 runs 14 residues. Germline CDR1 reads SGHTS; CDR2 reads YDEGEE.

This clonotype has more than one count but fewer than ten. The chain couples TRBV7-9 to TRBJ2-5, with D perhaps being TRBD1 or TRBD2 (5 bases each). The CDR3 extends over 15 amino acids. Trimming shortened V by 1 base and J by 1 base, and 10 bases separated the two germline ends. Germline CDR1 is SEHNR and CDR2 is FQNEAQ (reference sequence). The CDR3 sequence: CASSLGSGPQETQYF. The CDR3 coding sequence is TGTGCCAGCAGCTTAGGATCGGGACCCCAAGAGACCCAGTACTTC.

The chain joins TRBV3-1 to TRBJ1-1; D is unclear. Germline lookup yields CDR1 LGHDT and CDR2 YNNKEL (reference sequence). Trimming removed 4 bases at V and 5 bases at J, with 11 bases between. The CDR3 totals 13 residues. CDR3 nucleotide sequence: TGTGCCAGCAGCCGTAAAAAGGCGACTGAAGCTTTCTTT. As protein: CASSRKKATEAFF.

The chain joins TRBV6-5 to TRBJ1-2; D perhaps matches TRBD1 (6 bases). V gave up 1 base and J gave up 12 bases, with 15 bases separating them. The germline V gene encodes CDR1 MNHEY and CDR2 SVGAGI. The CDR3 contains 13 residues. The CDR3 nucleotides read TGTGCCAGCAGTTACTGGAGGGGGGAAGGCCACACCTTC. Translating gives CASSYWRGEGHTF.

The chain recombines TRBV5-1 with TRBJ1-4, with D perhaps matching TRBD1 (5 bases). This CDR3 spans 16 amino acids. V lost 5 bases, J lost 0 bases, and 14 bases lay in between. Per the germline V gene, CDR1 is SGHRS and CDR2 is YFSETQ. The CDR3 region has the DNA TGCGCCAGCAGGGGCGGGACGGCCGCAACTAATGAAAAACTGTTTTTT. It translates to CASRGGTAATNEKLFF.

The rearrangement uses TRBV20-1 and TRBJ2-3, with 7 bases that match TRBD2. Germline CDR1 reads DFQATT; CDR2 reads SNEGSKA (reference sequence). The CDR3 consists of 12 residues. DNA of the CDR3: TGCAGCGCAGACGGGAGGCTGGATACGCAGTATTTT. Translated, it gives CSADGRLDTQYF.

The CDR3 is CASSLATGRQPQHF. The CDR3 DNA is TGTGCCAGCAGTTTAGCGACAGGGAGACAGCCCCAGCATTTT. The chain joins TRBV12-3 or TRBV12-4 to TRBJ1-5; the match to TRBD1 covers 7 bases. The CDR3 is 14 amino acids. Unmatched junction bases numbered 3, after V lost 0 bases and J lost 7 bases.

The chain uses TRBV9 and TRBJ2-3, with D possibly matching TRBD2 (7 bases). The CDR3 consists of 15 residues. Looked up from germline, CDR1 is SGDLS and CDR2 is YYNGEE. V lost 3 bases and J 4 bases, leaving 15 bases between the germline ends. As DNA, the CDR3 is TGTGCCAGCAGCGCCCTAGAGGGGGGGGCAGATACGCAGTATTTT. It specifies CASSALEGGADTQYF. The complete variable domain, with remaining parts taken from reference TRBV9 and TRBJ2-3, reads DSGVTQTPKHLITATGQRVTLRCSPRSGDLSVYWYQQSLDQGLQFLIQYYNGEERAKGNILERFSAQQFPDLHSELNLSSLELGDSALYFCASSALEGGADTQYFGPGTRLTVL.

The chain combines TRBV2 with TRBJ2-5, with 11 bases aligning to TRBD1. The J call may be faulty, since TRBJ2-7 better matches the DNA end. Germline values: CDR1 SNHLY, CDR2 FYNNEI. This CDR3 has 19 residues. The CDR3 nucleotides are TGTGCCAGCAGATCAACCTGGACAGGGGGCCAAAGGCGCGCCTACGAGCAGTACTTC. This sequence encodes CASRSTWTGGQRRAYEQYF.

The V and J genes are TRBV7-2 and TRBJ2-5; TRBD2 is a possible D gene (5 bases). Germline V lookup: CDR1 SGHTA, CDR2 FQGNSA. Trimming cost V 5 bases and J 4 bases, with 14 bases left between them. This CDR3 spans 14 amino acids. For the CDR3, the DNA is TGTGCCAGCAGCCCTACTAGATTCGGAGAGACCCAGTACTTC. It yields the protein CASSPTRFGETQYF.

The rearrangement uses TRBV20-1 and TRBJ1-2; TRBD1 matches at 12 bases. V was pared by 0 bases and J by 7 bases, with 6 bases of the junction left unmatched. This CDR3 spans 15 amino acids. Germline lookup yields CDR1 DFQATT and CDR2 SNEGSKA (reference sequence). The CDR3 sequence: CSARDLGQGAVGYTF. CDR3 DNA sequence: TGCAGTGCTAGAGATCTGGGACAGGGGGCGGTTGGCTACACCTTC.

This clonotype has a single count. CDR3 DNA: TGTGCCAGCAGCTTGATAGCGGGATGGGGCACCGGGGAGCTGTTTTTT. Translating it yields CASSLIAGWGTGELFF. V and J are TRBV7-2 and TRBJ2-2, with 8 bases lining up with TRBD2. The CDR3 has 16 residues. Germline CDR1 SGHTA, CDR2 FQGNSA. With V trimmed by 3 bases and J by 4 bases, 7 bases remained unmatched.

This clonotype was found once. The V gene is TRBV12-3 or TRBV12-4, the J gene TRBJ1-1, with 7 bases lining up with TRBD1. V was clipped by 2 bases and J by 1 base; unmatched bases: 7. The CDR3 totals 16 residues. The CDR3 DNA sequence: TGTGCCAGCAGTTTAAGACAGGGTGGAGGGAACACTGAAGCTTTCTTT. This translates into CASSLRQGGGNTEAFF.

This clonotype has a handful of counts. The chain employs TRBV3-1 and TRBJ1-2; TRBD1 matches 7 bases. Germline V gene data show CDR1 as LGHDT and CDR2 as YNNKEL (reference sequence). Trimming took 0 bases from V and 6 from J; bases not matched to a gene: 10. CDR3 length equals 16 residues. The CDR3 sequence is CASSQEGVGGANGYTF. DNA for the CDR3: TGTGCCAGCAGCCAAGAGGGAGTAGGGGGCGCAAATGGCTACACCTTC.

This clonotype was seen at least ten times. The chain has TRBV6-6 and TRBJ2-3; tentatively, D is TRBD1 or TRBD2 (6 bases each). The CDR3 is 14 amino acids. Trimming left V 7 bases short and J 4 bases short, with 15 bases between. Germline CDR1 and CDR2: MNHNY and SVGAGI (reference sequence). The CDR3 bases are TGTGCCAGCACCGTGGGGGGCCCTCCAGATACGCAGTATTTT. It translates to CASTVGGPPDTQYF.

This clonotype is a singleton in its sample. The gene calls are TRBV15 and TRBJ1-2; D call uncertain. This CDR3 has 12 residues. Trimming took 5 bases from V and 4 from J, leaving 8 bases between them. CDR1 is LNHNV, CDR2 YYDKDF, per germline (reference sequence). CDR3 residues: CATSAQVYGYTF. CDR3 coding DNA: TGTGCCACCAGCGCCCAAGTCTATGGCTACACCTTC. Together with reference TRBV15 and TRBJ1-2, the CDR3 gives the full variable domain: DAMVIQNPRYQVTQFGKPVTLSCSQTLNHNVMYWYQQKSSQAPKLLFHYYDKDFNNEADTPDNFQSRRPNTSFCFLDIRSPGLGDTAMYLCATSAQVYGYTFGSGTRLTVV.

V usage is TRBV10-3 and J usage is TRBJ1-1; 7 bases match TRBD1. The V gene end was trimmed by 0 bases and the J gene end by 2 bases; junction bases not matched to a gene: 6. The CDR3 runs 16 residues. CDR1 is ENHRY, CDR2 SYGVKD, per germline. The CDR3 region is CAISESQGGLNTEAFF. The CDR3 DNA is TGTGCCATCAGTGAGTCGCAGGGGGGACTAAACACTGAAGCTTTCTTT.

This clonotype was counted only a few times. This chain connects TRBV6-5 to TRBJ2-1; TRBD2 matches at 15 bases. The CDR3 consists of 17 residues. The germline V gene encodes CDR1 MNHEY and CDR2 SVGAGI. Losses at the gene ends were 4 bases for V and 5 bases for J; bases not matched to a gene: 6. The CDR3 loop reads CASSLGLAGGSDNEQFF. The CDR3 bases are TGTGCCAGCAGTTTGGGACTAGCGGGAGGATCCGACAATGAGCAGTTCTTC.